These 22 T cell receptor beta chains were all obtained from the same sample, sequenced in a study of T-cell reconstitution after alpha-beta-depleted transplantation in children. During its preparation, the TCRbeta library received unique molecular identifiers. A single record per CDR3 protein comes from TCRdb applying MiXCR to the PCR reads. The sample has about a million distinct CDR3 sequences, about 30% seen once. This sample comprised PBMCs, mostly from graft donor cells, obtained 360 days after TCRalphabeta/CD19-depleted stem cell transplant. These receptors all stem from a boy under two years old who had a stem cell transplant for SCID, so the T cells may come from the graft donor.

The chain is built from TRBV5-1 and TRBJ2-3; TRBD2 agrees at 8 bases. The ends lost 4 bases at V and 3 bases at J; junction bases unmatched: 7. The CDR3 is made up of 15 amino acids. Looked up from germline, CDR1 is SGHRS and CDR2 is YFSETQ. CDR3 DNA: TGCGCCAGCAGCGCCCAGCGGGGGACTACAGATACGCAGTATTTT. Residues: CASSAQRGTTDTQYF.

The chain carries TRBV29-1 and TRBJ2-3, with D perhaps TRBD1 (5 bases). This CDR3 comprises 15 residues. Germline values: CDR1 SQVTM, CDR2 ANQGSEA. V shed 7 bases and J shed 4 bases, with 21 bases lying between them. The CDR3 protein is CSGALGREGPDTQYF. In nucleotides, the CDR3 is TGCAGCGGTGCCCTCGGCAGGGAAGGGCCAGATACGCAGTATTTT.

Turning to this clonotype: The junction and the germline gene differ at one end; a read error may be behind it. The CDR3 reads CASSYSTGGVCVF. In nucleotides, the CDR3 is TGTGCCAGCAGTTATTCCACAGGGGGGGTGTGTGTCTTC. The chain uses TRBV6-5 and TRBJ2-1; D might be TRBD1 (8 bases). This CDR3 comprises 13 residues. Per germline, CDR1 MNHEY and CDR2 SVGAGI.

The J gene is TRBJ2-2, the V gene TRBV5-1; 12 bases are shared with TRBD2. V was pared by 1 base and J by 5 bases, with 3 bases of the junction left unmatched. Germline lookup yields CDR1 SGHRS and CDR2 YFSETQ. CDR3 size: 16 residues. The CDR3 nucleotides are TGCGCCAGCAGCTTGCGGACTAGCGGGAAAACCGGGGAGCTGTTTTTT. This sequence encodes CASSLRTSGKTGELFF.

The chain's CDR3 is CASSFAGRDQPQHF. The DNA for the CDR3 is TGTGCCAGCAGTTTTGCGGGGCGGGATCAGCCCCAGCATTTT. The gene calls are TRBV12-3 or TRBV12-4 and TRBJ1-5, with a possible D match to TRBD1 (5 bases). This CDR3 region has 14 residues. V lost 3 bases to trimming and J lost 5 bases, with 11 bases between them.

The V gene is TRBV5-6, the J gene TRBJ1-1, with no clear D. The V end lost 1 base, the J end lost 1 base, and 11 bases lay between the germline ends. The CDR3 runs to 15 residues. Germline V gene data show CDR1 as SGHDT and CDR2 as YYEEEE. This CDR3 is CASSLRTTRNTEAFF. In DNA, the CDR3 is TGTGCCAGCAGCTTGAGAACCACCAGGAACACTGAAGCTTTCTTT.

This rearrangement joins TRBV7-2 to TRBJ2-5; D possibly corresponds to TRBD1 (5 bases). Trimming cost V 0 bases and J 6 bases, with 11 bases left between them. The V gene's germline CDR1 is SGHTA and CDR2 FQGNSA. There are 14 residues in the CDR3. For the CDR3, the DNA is TGTGCCAGCAGCTTAGCGGCAGGGTTAAAGACCCAGTACTTC. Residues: CASSLAAGLKTQYF.

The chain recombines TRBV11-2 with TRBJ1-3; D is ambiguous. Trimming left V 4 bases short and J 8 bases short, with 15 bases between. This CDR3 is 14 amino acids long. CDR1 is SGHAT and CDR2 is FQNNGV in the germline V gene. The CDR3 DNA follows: TGTGCCAGCAGCTCCCCCATTGCTTGGGACACCATATATTTT. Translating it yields CASSSPIAWDTIYF.

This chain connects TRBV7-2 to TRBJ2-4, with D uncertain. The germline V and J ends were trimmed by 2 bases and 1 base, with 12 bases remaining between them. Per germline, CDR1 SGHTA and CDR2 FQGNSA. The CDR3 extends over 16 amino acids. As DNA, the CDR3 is TGTGCCAGCAGCTTAACGTCGTTGGGGGCCAAAAACATTCAGTACTTC. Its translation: CASSLTSLGAKNIQYF.

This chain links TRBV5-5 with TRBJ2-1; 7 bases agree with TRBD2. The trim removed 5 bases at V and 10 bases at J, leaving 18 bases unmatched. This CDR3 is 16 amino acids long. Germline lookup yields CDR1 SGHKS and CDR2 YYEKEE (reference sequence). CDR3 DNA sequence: TGTGCCAGCAGGGACCGACCGGGACTATTAGGTCGGGAGCAGTTCTTC. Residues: CASRDRPGLLGREQFF.

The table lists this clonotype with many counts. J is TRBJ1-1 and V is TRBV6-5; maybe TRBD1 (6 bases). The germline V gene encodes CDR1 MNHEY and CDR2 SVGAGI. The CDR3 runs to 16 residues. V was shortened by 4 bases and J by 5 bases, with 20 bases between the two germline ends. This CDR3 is CASSSQRITGRTEAFF. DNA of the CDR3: TGTGCCAGCAGTTCCCAACGGATCACAGGGAGGACTGAAGCTTTCTTT.

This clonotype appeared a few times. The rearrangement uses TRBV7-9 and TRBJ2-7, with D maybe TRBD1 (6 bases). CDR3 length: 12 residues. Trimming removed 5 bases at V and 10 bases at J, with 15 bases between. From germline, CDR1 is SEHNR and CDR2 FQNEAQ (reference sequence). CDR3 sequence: CASSPRQDFQYF. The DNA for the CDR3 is TGTGCCAGCAGCCCTCGACAGGACTTCCAGTACTTC.

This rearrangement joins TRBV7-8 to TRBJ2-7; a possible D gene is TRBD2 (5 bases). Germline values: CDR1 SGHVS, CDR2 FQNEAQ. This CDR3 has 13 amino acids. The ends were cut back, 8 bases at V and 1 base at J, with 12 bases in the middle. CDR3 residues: CASQARRSYEQYF. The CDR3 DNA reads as TGTGCCAGCCAGGCCCGGAGGTCCTACGAGCAGTACTTC.

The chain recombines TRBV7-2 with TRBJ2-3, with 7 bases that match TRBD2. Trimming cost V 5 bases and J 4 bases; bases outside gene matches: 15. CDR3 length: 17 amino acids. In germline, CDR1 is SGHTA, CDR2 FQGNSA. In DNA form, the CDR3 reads TGTGCCAGCAGCCATCCCAGACTAGCCTCATCCCCAGATACGCAGTATTTT. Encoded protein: CASSHPRLASSPDTQYF.

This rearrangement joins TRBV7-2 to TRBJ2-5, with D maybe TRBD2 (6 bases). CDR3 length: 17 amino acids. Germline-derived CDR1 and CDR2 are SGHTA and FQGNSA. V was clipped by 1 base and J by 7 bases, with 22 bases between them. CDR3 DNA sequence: TGTGCCAGCAGCTTAGTGGCCGTGGCGGGGTCGTGGGGGACCCAGTACTTC. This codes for CASSLVAVAGSWGTQYF. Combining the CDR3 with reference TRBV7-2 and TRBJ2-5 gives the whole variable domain GAGVSQSPSNKVTEKGKDVELRCDPISGHTALYWYRQSLGQGLEFLIYFQGNSAPDKSGLPSDRFSAERTGGSVSTLTIQRTQQEDSAVYLCASSLVAVAGSWGTQYFGPGTRLLVL.

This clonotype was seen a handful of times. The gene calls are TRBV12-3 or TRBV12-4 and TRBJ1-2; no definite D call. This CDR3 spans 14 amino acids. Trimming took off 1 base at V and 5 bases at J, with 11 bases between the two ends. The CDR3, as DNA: TGTGCCAGCAGTTTAGATCTGGGCCGGTATGGCTACACCTTC. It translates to CASSLDLGRYGYTF.

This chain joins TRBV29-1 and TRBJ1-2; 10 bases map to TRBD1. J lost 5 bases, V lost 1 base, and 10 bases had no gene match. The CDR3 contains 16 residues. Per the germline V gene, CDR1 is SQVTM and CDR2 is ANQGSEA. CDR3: CSVEAFEDRGWYGYTF. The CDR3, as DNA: TGCAGCGTTGAAGCTTTCGAGGACAGGGGGTGGTATGGCTACACCTTC. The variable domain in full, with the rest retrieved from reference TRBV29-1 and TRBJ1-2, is SAVISQKPSRDICQRGTSLTIQCQVDSQVTMMFWYRQQPGQSLTLIATANQGSEATYESGFVIDKFPISRPNLTFSTLTVSNMSPEDSSIYLCSVEAFEDRGWYGYTFGSGTRLTVV.

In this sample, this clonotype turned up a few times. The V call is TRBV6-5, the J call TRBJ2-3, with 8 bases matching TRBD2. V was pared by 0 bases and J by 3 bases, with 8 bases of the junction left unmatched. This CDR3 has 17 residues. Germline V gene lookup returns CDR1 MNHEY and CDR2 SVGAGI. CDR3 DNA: TGTGCCAGCAGTTACTCTCGTCGGGGACTAGGGACAGATACGCAGTATTTT. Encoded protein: CASSYSRRGLGTDTQYF.

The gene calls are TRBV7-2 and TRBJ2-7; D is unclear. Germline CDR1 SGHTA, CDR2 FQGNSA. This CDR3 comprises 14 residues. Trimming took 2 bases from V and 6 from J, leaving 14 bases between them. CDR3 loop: CASSLLIVTVEQYF. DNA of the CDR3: TGTGCCAGCAGCTTACTAATAGTAACGGTCGAGCAGTACTTC.

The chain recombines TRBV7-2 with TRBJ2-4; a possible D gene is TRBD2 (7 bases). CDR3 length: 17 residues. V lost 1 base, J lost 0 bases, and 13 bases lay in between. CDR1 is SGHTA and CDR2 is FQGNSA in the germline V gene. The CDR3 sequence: CASSLVGGAIAKNIQYF. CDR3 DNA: TGTGCCAGCAGCTTAGTTGGGGGGGCTATAGCCAAAAACATTCAGTACTTC.

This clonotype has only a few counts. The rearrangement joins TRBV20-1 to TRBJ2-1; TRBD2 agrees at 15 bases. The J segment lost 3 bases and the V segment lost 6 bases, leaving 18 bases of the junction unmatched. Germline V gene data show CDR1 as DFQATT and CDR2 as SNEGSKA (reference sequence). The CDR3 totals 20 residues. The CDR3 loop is CSAPLVLGLAGGNFYNEQFF. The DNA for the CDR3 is TGCAGTGCCCCACTAGTCCTGGGACTAGCGGGGGGAAACTTCTACAATGAGCAGTTCTTC.

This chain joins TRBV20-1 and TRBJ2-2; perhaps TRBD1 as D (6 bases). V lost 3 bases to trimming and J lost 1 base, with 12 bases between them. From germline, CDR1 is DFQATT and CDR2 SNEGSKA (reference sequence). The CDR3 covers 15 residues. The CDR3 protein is CSARAGTLNTGELFF. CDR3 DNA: TGCAGTGCTAGGGCCGGGACATTGAACACCGGGGAGCTGTTTTTT.